One sample yielded the 27 T cell receptor beta chains listed below, sequenced in a study of T cells after somatic rescue of genetic block (dated by TCRdb to between 2020 and 2021). Libraries were built with the immunoSEQ multiplex PCR assay. Entries here come from immuneACCESS through TCRdb and include only in-frame sequences with V and J called. Some clones fail to appear in such tables; in the studies checked, an unresolved V gene covers under half of the shortfall, and the cause of the remainder is unknown. The sample table contains roughly 15,000 clones; only one count was recorded for 65% to 75% of them. The ten largest clones add up to 14% of the sample. Sequencing was performed on peripheral blood mononuclear cells (PBMCs). The receptors come from a boy aged 10-17 years.

There are a few counts of this clone. The genes are TRBV2 and TRBJ1-4; TRBD1 might be the D (5 bases). The germline gives CDR1 SNHLY, CDR2 FYNNEI. V lost 6 bases, J lost 7 bases, and 15 bases lay in between. The CDR3 spans 14 residues. The CDR3 spells CASRVSGPLEKLFF. CDR3 bases: TGTGCCAGCAGGGTCTCGGGACCGCTTGAAAAACTGTTTTTT.

The rearrangement joins TRBV5-1 to TRBJ1-4; perhaps TRBD1 as D (6 bases). This CDR3 has 13 amino acids. V lost 5 bases and J 10 bases, leaving 15 bases between the germline ends. Germline V gene lookup returns CDR1 SGHRS and CDR2 YFSETQ. In DNA form, the CDR3 reads TGCGCCAGCAGAAATCGACAGGAGGGAAAACTGTTTTTT. This gives the protein CASRNRQEGKLFF.

This clone was found once. V and J are TRBV27 and TRBJ1-1; D is undetermined. Trimming cost V 3 bases and J 1 base, with 9 bases left between them. The CDR3 covers 14 residues. CDR1 is MNHEY and CDR2 is SMNVEV in the germline V gene (reference sequence). In DNA form, the CDR3 reads TGTGCCAGCAGTTTCCTGGGAGGGAACACTGAAGCTTTCTTT. It yields the protein CASSFLGGNTEAFF.

CDR3 loop: CASSQPGQGDKASGANVLTF. Written as DNA, the CDR3 is TGTGCCAGCTCACAACCGGGACAGGGGGATAAAGCTTCTGGGGCCAACGTCCTGACTTTC. V and J are TRBV18 and TRBJ2-6; the match to TRBD1 covers 11 bases. The CDR3 covers 20 residues. V shed 4 bases, J shed 1 base, and the junction held 12 bases outside the gene matches. The V gene's germline CDR1 is KGHSH and CDR2 LQKENI.

The chain links TRBV6-1 to TRBJ2-7; 10 bases map to TRBD2. V was pared by 2 bases and J by 5 bases, with 12 bases of the junction left unmatched. Germline V CDR1 and CDR2: MNHNS, SASEGT. The CDR3 consists of 17 residues. This CDR3 reads CASSEYWGAGGPNEQYF. DNA for the CDR3: TGTGCCAGCAGTGAATATTGGGGAGCGGGAGGGCCGAACGAGCAGTACTTC.

The chain uses TRBV13 and TRBJ2-7; the D is unclear. The CDR3 is 15 amino acids. Germline CDR1 reads PRHDT; CDR2 reads FYEKMQ (reference sequence). V shed 5 bases and J shed 5 bases, with 19 bases lying between them. CDR3 DNA: TGTGCCAGCAGCCCGCCTCTTCGCTTTAGGCACGAGCAGTACTTC. This encodes CASSPPLRFRHEQYF.

The chain links TRBV6-6 to TRBJ1-5; no clear D gene. The CDR3 sequence is 13 residues long. Germline V gene data show CDR1 as MNHNY and CDR2 as SVGAGI (reference sequence). Trimming took off 8 bases at V and 3 bases at J, with 11 bases between the two ends. The chain's CDR3 is CASRQGNNQPQHF. The CDR3 nucleotides read TGTGCCAGCCGGCAAGGGAACAATCAGCCCCAGCATTTT.

This clone has just a few counts. The chain carries TRBV4-2 and TRBJ2-1; D gene uncertain. The CDR3 is 15 amino acids. V lost 0 bases, J lost 6 bases, and 12 bases lay in between. Germline lookup yields CDR1 LGHNA and CDR2 YNFKEQ. This CDR3 is CASSQDFSGGNEQFF. The CDR3 nucleotides are TGTGCCAGCAGCCAAGATTTTTCGGGTGGCAATGAGCAGTTCTTC.

This chain links TRBV5-1 with TRBJ2-3, with a weak D call TRBD1 (6 bases). The V gene lost 2 bases and the J gene lost 1 base, with 11 bases spanning the gap. The germline gives CDR1 SGHRS, CDR2 YFSETQ. This CDR3 is 15 amino acids long. CDR3 amino acids: CASSFWAGGTDTQYF. The CDR3 bases are TGCGCCAGCAGCTTTTGGGCAGGGGGCACAGATACGCAGTATTTT.

By share, this clone ranks as medium-sized. The rearrangement joins TRBV30 to TRBJ2-7; TRBD1 aligns across 8 bases. CDR3 length: 12 residues. V lost 5 bases to trimming and J lost 2 bases; unmatched junction nucleotides: 2. Looked up from germline, CDR1 is GTSNPN and CDR2 is SVGIG (reference sequence). The CDR3 DNA reads TGTGCCTGGGGACAGGGCCCCTACGAGCAGTACTTC. As protein: CAWGQGPYEQYF.

V gene TRBV10-3 combines with J gene TRBJ2-1, with 11 bases lining up with TRBD2. Germline assignment: CDR1 ENHRY and CDR2 SYGVKD. The CDR3 contains 13 residues. V was pared by 7 bases and J by 7 bases, with 3 bases of the junction left unmatched. Here the CDR3 DNA reads TGTGCCATCACCAGACTAGCGGGGAATGAGCAGTTCTTC. It encodes CAITRLAGNEQFF.

The chain recombines TRBV5-5 with TRBJ2-2, with D perhaps matching TRBD2 (6 bases). Germline CDR1 is SGHKS and CDR2 is YYEKEE (reference sequence). V lost 6 bases and J 3 bases, leaving 15 bases between the germline ends. The CDR3 consists of 15 residues. CDR3 in DNA: TGTGCCAGCACCCCCCGCGGGGACGACACCGGGGAGCTGTTTTTT. Its protein is CASTPRGDDTGELFF. Complete variable domain (other parts from reference TRBV5-5 and TRBJ2-2): DAGVTQSPTHLIKTRGQQVTLRCSPISGHKSVSWYQQVLGQGPQFIFQYYEKEERGRGNFPDRFSARQFPNYSSELNVNALLLGDSALYLCASTPRGDDTGELFFGEGSRLTVL.

In nucleotides, the CDR3 is TGTGCCAGCAGTCAAACTAGACACCGCGAGCAGTACTTC. This gives the protein CASSQTRHREQYF. This chain links TRBV2 with TRBJ2-7, with D perhaps TRBD2 (5 bases). Germline lookup yields CDR1 SNHLY and CDR2 FYNNEI. There are 13 residues in the CDR3. Trimming took off 5 bases at V and 6 bases at J, with 14 bases between the two ends.

The chain couples TRBV18 to TRBJ2-1, with 8 bases that match TRBD2. V shed 5 bases and J 7 bases; nucleotides not matched to a gene: 7. The CDR3 runs 14 residues. Germline CDR1 and CDR2: KGHSH and LQKENI. As DNA, the CDR3 is TGTGCCAGCTCATATTCAGCGGGAGATAATGAGCAGTTCTTC. Its translation: CASSYSAGDNEQFF.

The J gene is TRBJ2-5, the V gene TRBV5-4, with D unresolved. This CDR3 has 15 residues. The germline V gene has CDR1 SGHNT and CDR2 YYREEE (reference sequence). V dropped 0 bases and J dropped 5 bases, with 14 bases sitting between them. The CDR3 region has the DNA TGTGCCAGCAGCTTGGGACTCTCCCCGGTGGAGACCCAGTACTTC. It specifies CASSLGLSPVETQYF.

CDR3 residues: CASSLRPRGGTDTQYF. The CDR3 DNA reads as TGCGCCAGCAGCCTGAGACCGCGGGGGGGCACAGATACGCAGTATTTT. J is TRBJ2-3 and V is TRBV5-1; 8 bases line up with TRBD2. CDR3 length: 16 residues. V lost 4 bases to trimming and J lost 1 base; unmatched junction nucleotides: 8. CDR1 is SGHRS and CDR2 is YFSETQ in the germline V gene. The full variable domain, completed using reference TRBV5-1 and TRBJ2-3, is KAGVTQTPRYLIKTRGQQVTLSCSPISGHRSVSWYQQTPGQGLQFLFEYFSETQRNKGNFPGRFSGRQFSNSRSEMNVSTLELGDSALYLCASSLRPRGGTDTQYFGPGTRLTVL.

This chain links TRBV7-2 with TRBJ1-6, with 8 bases identical to TRBD1. Trimming removed 5 bases from V and 11 bases from J; junction bases left unmatched: 5. Germline V gene data show CDR1 as SGHTA and CDR2 as FQGNSA. This CDR3 is 13 amino acids long. The CDR3 nucleotides are TGTGCCAGCAGCCCTCGGACAGGGCCACCCCTCCACTTT. It codes for CASSPRTGPPLHF. The variable domain in full, completed from reference TRBV7-2 and TRBJ1-6, reads GAGVSQSPSNKVTEKGKDVELRCDPISGHTALYWYRQSLGQGLEFLIYFQGNSAPDKSGLPSDRFSAERTGGSVSTLTIQRTQQEDSAVYLCASSPRTGPPLHFGNGTRLTVT.

The rearrangement links TRBV4-1 to TRBJ1-4; D gene ambiguous. The CDR3 sequence is 15 residues long. Trimming removed 0 bases at V and 5 bases at J, with 10 bases between. In germline, CDR1 is MGHRA, CDR2 YSYEKL. The CDR3 loop is CASSQDPDTNEKLFF. CDR3 coding DNA: TGCGCCAGCAGCCAAGATCCCGATACGAATGAAAAACTGTTTTTT.

The chain is built from TRBV6-1 and TRBJ2-2; D is unresolved. Germline CDR1 reads MNHNS; CDR2 reads SASEGT. Trimming cost V 5 bases and J 3 bases, with 7 bases left between them. CDR3 length equals 13 residues. CDR3 nucleotides: TGTGCCAGCAGTTTCCAGGACACCGGGGAGCTGTTTTTT. It yields the protein CASSFQDTGELFF.

The V gene is TRBV28, the J gene TRBJ2-7, with D maybe TRBD2 (5 bases). V lost 8 bases and J 1 base, leaving 12 bases between the germline ends. The CDR3 loop spans 13 amino acids. The germline gives CDR1 MDHEN, CDR2 SYDVKM. In nucleotides, the CDR3 is TGTGCCAGCCGGGGTGCCCCTTCCTACGAGCAGTACTTC. This gives the protein CASRGAPSYEQYF.

The J gene is TRBJ2-3, the V gene TRBV12-5, with TRBD2 matching over 11 bases. V shed 6 bases and J 2 bases; nucleotides not matched to a gene: 7. In germline, CDR1 is LGHNT, CDR2 FRNRAP. The CDR3 extends over 16 amino acids. The CDR3 coding sequence is TGTGCTAGTGGCCTAGGACTAGCGGGCCCCACAGATACGCAGTATTTT. Translating it yields CASGLGLAGPTDTQYF.

The genes are TRBV28 and TRBJ1-2, with D maybe TRBD1 (6 bases). The V end was cut by 8 bases, the J end by 3 bases, with 16 bases between. The CDR3 loop spans 14 amino acids. Germline loops: CDR1 MDHEN, CDR2 SYDVKM. The CDR3 spells CASRLGGADYGYTF. DNA of the CDR3: TGTGCCAGCCGCCTCGGGGGGGCGGACTATGGCTACACCTTC.

The chain uses TRBV6-4 and TRBJ2-2, with D perhaps matching TRBD1 or TRBD2 (5 bases each). The germline V gene encodes CDR1 MRHNA and CDR2 SNTAGT. CDR3 size: 18 residues. Trimming removed 0 bases from V and 2 bases from J, with 16 bases in between. CDR3 coding DNA: TGTGCCAGCAGTGACTCGATCCGAAAAAGGGACAACACCGGGGAGCTGTTTTTT. The encoded protein is CASSDSIRKRDNTGELFF.

The rearrangement joins TRBV5-1 to TRBJ2-3; possible D gene TRBD2, 6 bases. Trimming cost V 3 bases and J 2 bases, with 22 bases left between them. CDR1 is SGHRS, CDR2 YFSETQ, per germline. The CDR3 contains 18 residues. CDR3: CASSYSLKAGFFTDTQYF. CDR3 DNA: TGCGCCAGCAGCTACTCCCTTAAAGCGGGCTTTTTCACAGATACGCAGTATTTT.

J is TRBJ1-5 and V is TRBV25-1; D is uncertain. The CDR3 runs to 11 residues. The germline V gene has CDR1 MGHDK and CDR2 SYGVNS. The V end lost 8 bases, the J end lost 5 bases, and 7 bases lay between the germline ends. The CDR3 reads CASGYHQPQHF. The CDR3 bases are TGTGCCAGCGGTTATCATCAGCCCCAGCATTTT.

The chain links TRBV5-1 to TRBJ1-1; D is perhaps TRBD1 (6 bases). The CDR3 totals 13 residues. The germline V gene encodes CDR1 SGHRS and CDR2 YFSETQ. V gave up 5 bases and J gave up 5 bases, with 13 bases separating them. The CDR3 coding sequence is TGCGCCAGCAGGCCCACAGGGAGGACTGAAGCTTTCTTT. It codes for CASRPTGRTEAFF.

This clone showed up just once. The chain employs TRBV19 and TRBJ2-3; D perhaps matches TRBD1 (6 bases). Trimming removed 9 bases at V and 1 base at J, with 11 bases between. The CDR3 has 13 residues. Germline V CDR1 and CDR2: LNHDA, SQIVND (reference sequence). Here the CDR3 DNA reads TGTGCCAGCGGACAGAGAGGCACAGATACGCAGTATTTT. This sequence encodes CASGQRGTDTQYF.